One sample yielded the 13 T cell receptor beta chains listed below, sequenced in a study of T cell responses to AZD1222 COVID-19 vaccine. Generated by immunoSEQ multiplex PCR, the TCRdb table keeps only in-frame clones and is missing some. This table holds tens of thousands of clones, approximately 87% found once. The sample was peripheral blood, taken on day 0 of MenACWY control vaccination. Receptors were obtained from an adult in good health.

This chain joins TRBV24-1 and TRBJ2-3; no firm D call. The germline gives CDR1 KGHDR, CDR2 SFDVKD. Trimming removed 7 bases at V and 2 bases at J, with 9 bases between. The CDR3 loop spans 13 amino acids. As DNA, the CDR3 is TGTGCCACCAGGAAAGAAGACACAGATACGCAGTATTTT. Translated, it gives CATRKEDTDTQYF.

The chain uses TRBV9 and TRBJ1-2; D is unclear. Germline values: CDR1 SGDLS, CDR2 YYNGEE. Trimming removed 0 bases at V and 4 bases at J, with 10 bases between. This CDR3 contains 14 residues. CDR3 nucleotides: TGTGCCAGCAGCGTAGATCAGAACCCCTATGGCTACACCTTC. It codes for CASSVDQNPYGYTF.

This chain joins TRBV12-3 or TRBV12-4 and TRBJ1-2; unclear D gene. The V end lost 5 bases, the J end lost 4 bases, and 11 bases lay between the germline ends. This CDR3 contains 13 residues. This chain's CDR3 is CASSVGAGYGYTF. The CDR3 DNA is TGTGCCAGCAGTGTGGGAGCCGGCTATGGCTACACCTTC.

In its sample, this clone was seen once. This rearrangement joins TRBV18 to TRBJ2-5; D possibly matches TRBD1 or TRBD2 (5 bases each). Deletions cut 5 bases from V and 3 bases from J, with 10 bases between. Germline assignment: CDR1 KGHSH and CDR2 LQKENI. The CDR3 consists of 13 residues. The CDR3 here is CASSTGDEETQYF. CDR3 DNA sequence: TGTGCCAGCTCAACCGGGGACGAAGAGACCCAGTACTTC.

The V and J genes are TRBV10-3 and TRBJ2-5; D is uncertain. CDR3 length equals 14 residues. V lost 6 bases and J 5 bases, leaving 16 bases between the germline ends. From germline, CDR1 is ENHRY and CDR2 SYGVKD. CDR3 nucleotide sequence: TGTGCCATCAGCCCCGACCCCGCGGCGGAGACCCAGTACTTC. It is translated as CAISPDPAAETQYF.

This chain uses TRBV7-2 with TRBJ2-7; tentatively, D is TRBD1 (5 bases). Trimming cost V 2 bases and J 4 bases, with 9 bases left between them. Germline V CDR1 and CDR2: SGHTA, FQGNSA. This CDR3 spans 13 amino acids. The DNA of the CDR3 is TGTGCCAGCAGCTTAAAGGGGCCTTACGAGCAGTACTTC. Its protein is CASSLKGPYEQYF. Drawing the rest from reference TRBV7-2 and TRBJ2-7, the complete variable domain is GAGVSQSPSNKVTEKGKDVELRCDPISGHTALYWYRQSLGQGLEFLIYFQGNSAPDKSGLPSDRFSAERTGGSVSTLTIQRTQQEDSAVYLCASSLKGPYEQYFGPGTRLTVT.

The V call is TRBV28, the J call TRBJ1-2, with D possibly being TRBD1 (5 bases). The CDR3 consists of 12 residues. Germline assignment: CDR1 MDHEN and CDR2 SYDVKM. V lost 8 bases and J lost 5, with 12 bases in between. The CDR3 DNA reads as TGTGCCAGCGGGGGGGTTGGGTATGGCTACACCTTC. This gives the protein CASGGVGYGYTF.

This sequence joins TRBV30 and TRBJ1-1; 7 positions match TRBD1. V lost 5 bases, J lost 10 bases, and 13 bases stayed unmatched. Per the germline V gene, CDR1 is GTSNPN and CDR2 is SVGIG (reference sequence). The CDR3 has 13 residues. CDR3 residues: CAWRGKGAFRAFF. In nucleotides, the CDR3 is TGTGCCTGGCGAGGGAAGGGGGCCTTCAGAGCTTTCTTT.

The gene calls are TRBV18 and TRBJ2-1, with D uncertain. Germline V CDR1 and CDR2: KGHSH, LQKENI. The CDR3 contains 11 residues. V was cut by 2 bases and J by 8 bases, with 4 bases left in between. CDR3 nucleotides: TGTGCCAGCTCACCATACCATGAGCAGTTCTTC. Residues: CASSPYHEQFF.

The rearrangement uses TRBV11-2 and TRBJ1-6; D is possibly TRBD1 (5 bases). Germline CDR1 SGHAT, CDR2 FQNNGV. The V gene lost 6 bases and the J gene lost 9 bases, with 12 bases spanning the gap. This CDR3 has 13 residues. The CDR3 reads CASRGTTASPLHF. The CDR3 bases are TGTGCCAGCAGGGGGACTACAGCTTCACCCCTCCACTTT.

The J gene is TRBJ1-2, the V gene TRBV3-1 (or the pseudogene TRBV3-2); a possible D gene is TRBD1 (6 bases). V was clipped by 4 bases and J by 4 bases, with 16 bases between them. The CDR3 covers 15 residues. From germline, CDR1 is LGHDT and CDR2 YNNKEL (reference sequence). The CDR3 is CASSPIGTSSYGYTF. The CDR3 DNA follows: TGTGCCAGCAGCCCGATCGGGACAAGCAGCTATGGCTACACCTTC.

The V and J genes are TRBV12-2 and TRBJ1-5. TRBV12-2 is a recognized pseudogene. This CDR3 is 15 amino acids long. Written as DNA, the CDR3 is TGTGCAAGTCGCTTAGGGAACGGTGAGAATCAGCCCCAGCATTTT. Its translation is CASRLGNGENQPQHF.

V usage is TRBV30 and J usage is TRBJ2-7; TRBD1 agrees at 7 bases. From germline, CDR1 is GTSNPN and CDR2 SVGIG (reference sequence). V lost 1 base and J lost 0; bases outside the gene matches: 3. This CDR3 has 14 amino acids. The CDR3 region has the DNA TGTGCCTGGAGTGGGACAGGCATCTCCTACGAGCAGTACTTC. The encoded protein is CAWSGTGISYEQYF.